The rows below give T cell receptor beta chains drawn from one sample of a study of T-cell reconstitution after alpha-beta-depleted transplantation in children. TCRdb re-derived calls from the PCR reads in MiXCR, one entry per CDR3 protein. The sample lists about 7,700 distinct CDR3 sequences, roughly 12% occurring once. The material sequenced was PBMCs, mostly from graft donor cells, taken 60 days after TCRalphabeta/CD19-depleted stem cell transplant. The receptor set was obtained from a patient younger than 10 who had a stem cell transplant for inherited bone marrow failure, so the T cells may come from the graft donor. Each CDR3 is given with its conserved first and last residue. Each record gives: clone size, D gene, V gene, J gene, CDR3 protein, CDR3 DNA. D genes are given only for firm matches. Expanded clones are given a class, and other clones once, few, many or no size at all.

many,TRBD1,TRBV19,TRBJ2-2,CASSIVPGGYTGELFF,TGTGCCAGTAGTATAGTTCCAGGGGGCTACACCGGGGAGCTGTTTTTT
-,-,TRBV6-2/TRBV6-3,TRBJ1-5,CASSYAGGWRNQPQHF,TGTGCCAGCAGTTACGCGGGTGGGTGGAGGAATCAGCCCCAGCATTTT
many,-,TRBV5-1,TRBJ2-5,CASSPSRPQETQYF,TGCGCCAGCAGCCCGTCGCGGCCACAAGAGACCCAGTACTTC
many,TRBD2,TRBV6-2/TRBV6-3,TRBJ2-7,CASSYPRTSGSPHEQYF,TGTGCCAGCAGTTACCCCCGGACTAGCGGGAGTCCACACGAGCAGTACTTC
-,TRBD2,TRBV5-1,TRBJ2-3,CASSLVTSRRWSDTQYF,TGCGCCAGCAGCTTGGTGACTAGCAGGAGGTGGTCAGATACGCAGTATTTT
many,TRBD1,TRBV6-5,TRBJ2-7,CASSQGDSPYEQYF,TGTGCCAGCAGCCAGGGGGACAGCCCCTACGAGCAGTACTTC
many,-,TRBV12-3/TRBV12-4,TRBJ1-1,CASRLTGMNTEAFF,TGTGCCAGCAGGCTCACAGGGATGAACACTGAAGCTTTCTTT
many,TRBD2,TRBV7-2,TRBJ2-3,CASSLLAGLTDTQYF,TGTGCCAGCAGCTTACTAGCGGGATTGACAGATACGCAGTATTTT
medium-sized,-,TRBV29-1,TRBJ2-7,CSAGGVLGQQYF,TGCAGCGCAGGGGGGGTACTGGGTCAGCAGTACTTC
-,-,TRBV18,TRBJ2-5,CASSPPAGQETQYF,TGTGCCAGCTCACCTCCGGCGGGGCAAGAGACCCAGTACTTC
many,TRBD2,TRBV7-2,TRBJ2-1,CASSLDSGGYNEQFF,TGTGCCAGCAGCTTAGACAGCGGGGGCTACAATGAGCAGTTCTTC
many,TRBD2,TRBV20-1,TRBJ2-7,CSARDSALAGGRHEQYF,TGCAGTGCTAGAGACTCCGCTTTGGCGGGAGGGCGACACGAGCAGTACTTC
many,TRBD2,TRBV7-9,TRBJ2-4,CASSLVWRGGENIQYF,TGTGCCAGCAGCTTGGTGTGGCGGGGAGGGGAAAACATTCAGTACTTC
-,-,TRBV24-1,TRBJ1-1,CASSSGPLLNTEAFF,TGTGCCAGCAGCTCCGGACCGCTCTTGAACACTGAAGCTTTCTTT
-,TRBD1,TRBV19,TRBJ2-7,CASSLTGDSYEQYF,TGTGCCAGTAGCCTGACAGGGGATTCCTACGAGCAGTACTTC
many,TRBD1,TRBV5-5,TRBJ1-1,CASSVGQGAGYTEAFF,TGTGCCAGCAGCGTCGGACAGGGGGCTGGGTACACTGAAGCTTTCTTT
many,-,TRBV4-3,TRBJ1-4,CASSQDQGFDEKLFF,TGCGCCAGCAGCCAAGATCAGGGTTTTGATGAAAAACTGTTTTTT
many,-,TRBV20-1,TRBJ1-3,CSATPGDSGNTIYF,TGCAGTGCTACCCCAGGGGACTCTGGAAACACCATATATTTT
many,TRBD1,TRBV20-1,TRBJ1-4,CSATTGGGNEKLFF,TGCAGTGCTACTACAGGGGGCGGGAATGAAAAACTGTTTTTT
many,-,TRBV5-1,TRBJ2-5,CASSDGTKETQYF,TGCGCCAGCAGCGACGGGACAAAAGAGACCCAGTACTTC